The present T cell receptor beta chain was sequenced within a study of T cell repertoires in cytomegalovirus infection. Study-wide results and caveats: Totalled public TCR beta family frequency picked out people who carried CMV plus the relevant HLA.

The CDR3 length is 14 residues. Deletions cut 5 bases from V and 4 bases from J, with 15 bases between. CDR1 and CDR2 from the germline V gene are SEHNR and FQNEAQ (reference sequence). About this clonotype: Its antigen is undetermined.

TCRdb passed the reads through MiXCR, listing each CDR3 protein once. Among about 770,000 distinct CDR3 sequences listed, just under 30% were seen once. This chain links TRBV7-9 with TRBJ2-7; perhaps TRBD1 as D (6 bases). This specimen consisted of cultured CD8+ T cells from PBMCs, obtained from culture after CMV antigen stimulation. The TCR originated in a human donor in good health (CMV status not recorded). Some clones in this sample may be carry-over from other donors' samples. Here the CDR3 DNA reads TGTGCCAGCAGCCCCCCCTACGGACAGTACGAGCAGTACTTC. It encodes CASSPPYGQYEQYF. The full variable domain, completed using reference TRBV7-9 and TRBJ2-7, is DTGVSQNPRHKITKRGQNVTFRCDPISEHNRLYWYRQTLGQGPEFLTYFQNEAQLEKSRLLSDRFSAERPKGSFSTLEIQRTEQGDSAMYLCASSPPYGQYEQYFGPGTRLTVT.